The 26 T cell receptor beta chains below were found in one sample sequenced in a study of blood T cells in healthy people across ages. Alongside a J-beta primer mix, a sample-barcoded 5' primer served in a second PCR lasting roughly 6 to 12 cycles. TCRdb passed the 5' RACE reads through MiXCR, listing each CDR3 protein once. The sample yields 700,000 to 950,000 distinct CDR3 sequences, roughly 64% seen once. Sample: blood. These receptors were taken from a man younger than 40 in good health.

This clonotype has just one count. This chain connects TRBV20-1 to TRBJ2-2, with TRBD2 identical over 7 bases. Germline-derived CDR1 and CDR2 are DFQATT and SNEGSKA (reference sequence). The CDR3 contains 15 residues. J was trimmed by 5 bases and V by 0 bases; bases with no gene match: 6. This CDR3 reads CSARDIRGETGELFF. CDR3 DNA sequence: TGCAGTGCTAGAGATATACGGGGGGAGACCGGGGAGCTGTTTTTT.

The chain carries TRBV20-1 and TRBJ2-5; D call uncertain. The J call may be mistaken, given a closer DNA end match to TRBJ2-7. The germline gives CDR1 DFQATT, CDR2 SNEGSKA (reference sequence). The CDR3 runs to 12 residues. In DNA form, the CDR3 reads TGCAGTGCTATTCGTCCGCCCTACGAGCAGTACTTC. This gives the protein CSAIRPPYEQYF.

The gene calls are TRBV29-1 and TRBJ2-7, with unresolved D. The CDR3 runs 12 residues. Germline assignment: CDR1 SQVTM and CDR2 ANQGSEA. Trimming took off 7 bases at V and 3 bases at J, with 13 bases between the two ends. CDR3 region: CSAALWNYEQYF. The CDR3 DNA follows: TGCAGCGCTGCTTTGTGGAACTACGAGCAGTACTTC.

This clonotype was counted only a few times. The chain links TRBV29-1 to TRBJ1-4; perhaps TRBD1 as D (5 bases). This CDR3 contains 13 residues. V lost 4 bases to trimming and J lost 8 bases, with 14 bases between them. In germline, CDR1 is SQVTM, CDR2 ANQGSEA. CDR3 nucleotides: TGCAGCGTTGGCGGGGGGAACGGGGAAAAACTGTTTTTT. Residues: CSVGGGNGEKLFF. The complete variable domain, with remaining parts taken from reference TRBV29-1 and TRBJ1-4, reads SAVISQKPSRDICQRGTSLTIQCQVDSQVTMMFWYRQQPGQSLTLIATANQGSEATYESGFVIDKFPISRPNLTFSTLTVSNMSPEDSSIYLCSVGGGNGEKLFFGSGTQLSVL.

The gene calls are TRBV28 and TRBJ1-2, with TRBD1 matching 7 bases. The CDR3 has 13 amino acids. Trimming cost V 6 bases and J 8 bases; bases outside gene matches: 9. CDR1 MDHEN and CDR2 SYDVKM come from the germline V gene. The chain's CDR3 is CASSPGQEQGYTF. CDR3 in DNA: TGTGCCAGCAGCCCAGGACAGGAACAGGGCTACACCTTC.

V and J are TRBV6-5 and TRBJ2-3; maybe TRBD2 (6 bases). The CDR3 runs 14 residues. Looked up from germline, CDR1 is MNHEY and CDR2 is SVGAGI. V lost 5 bases, J lost 6 bases, and 15 bases lay in between. CDR3 bases: TGTGCCAGCAGTGGAGGGCCGAAAGCGGATACGCAGTATTTT. Translated, it gives CASSGGPKADTQYF.

The chain carries TRBV7-4 and TRBJ2-3, with D uncertain. The V gene lost 5 bases and the J gene lost 8 bases, with 14 bases spanning the gap. The CDR3 sequence is 13 residues long. Germline values: CDR1 SGHVT, CDR2 SQSDAQ. The CDR3 sequence: CASSPDRSGTQYF. The DNA for the CDR3 is TGTGCCAGCAGCCCCGACCGGTCAGGTACGCAGTATTTT.

This chain links TRBV7-9 with TRBJ2-7; the D is unclear. The germline V and J ends were trimmed by 2 bases and 6 bases, with 5 bases remaining between them. CDR1 and CDR2 from the germline V gene are SEHNR and FQNEAQ (reference sequence). The CDR3 extends over 11 amino acids. The CDR3 is CASSLPSEQYF. The CDR3 DNA reads TGTGCCAGCAGCTTACCTTCCGAGCAGTACTTC.

This clonotype has more than one count but fewer than ten. This chain connects TRBV10-3 to TRBJ1-2; 9 bases align to TRBD1. The germline V gene encodes CDR1 ENHRY and CDR2 SYGVKD. V was clipped by 4 bases and J by 8 bases; unmatched bases: 2. The CDR3 has 12 residues. The CDR3 DNA follows: TGTGCCATCAGTGGGGACAGGGACGGCTACACCTTC. Translation: CAISGDRDGYTF.

This chain connects TRBV5-6 to TRBJ1-1, with unresolved D. CDR3 length: 13 amino acids. The V end was cut by 0 bases, the J end by 7 bases, with 10 bases between. Germline CDR1 is SGHDT and CDR2 is YYEEEE. The CDR3 region is CASSLGRVHEAFF. The CDR3 DNA sequence: TGTGCCAGCAGCTTGGGTCGGGTTCATGAAGCTTTCTTT.

The gene calls are TRBV20-1 and TRBJ2-3; no firm D call. Trimming removed 2 bases from V and 6 bases from J, with 12 bases in between. Germline-derived CDR1 and CDR2 are DFQATT and SNEGSKA (reference sequence). CDR3 size: 13 residues. The CDR3 loop reads CSARRPSADTQYF. In DNA form, the CDR3 reads TGCAGTGCTAGAAGGCCCTCGGCCGATACGCAGTATTTT.

The chain links TRBV2 to TRBJ1-2; D is possibly TRBD1 (6 bases). The CDR3 loop spans 14 amino acids. The V gene's germline CDR1 is SNHLY and CDR2 FYNNEI. V gave up 8 bases and J gave up 10 bases, with 23 bases separating them. CDR3 region: CASRNTGYSPNYTF. The DNA of the CDR3 is TGTGCCAGCCGAAATACAGGGTACTCACCAAACTACACCTTC.

The J gene is TRBJ2-3, the V gene TRBV7-8; D possibly corresponds to TRBD2 (7 bases). The CDR3 contains 17 residues. Germline assignment: CDR1 SGHVS and CDR2 FQNEAQ. The V gene lost 3 bases and the J gene lost 5 bases, with 21 bases spanning the gap. Here the CDR3 reads CASSFPLIGGRQDTQYF. As DNA, the CDR3 is TGTGCCAGCAGCTTTCCTCTTATCGGGGGGCGACAAGATACGCAGTATTTT.

The chain uses TRBV7-8 and TRBJ2-7, with D maybe TRBD1 (6 bases). Looked up from germline, CDR1 is SGHVS and CDR2 is FQNEAQ. Trimming stripped 1 base from V and 2 bases from J, with 21 bases between. The CDR3 length is 18 residues. The CDR3 DNA follows: TGTGCCAGCAGCTTAGACCCCAATAACAGGGCCCCAACCTACGAGCAGTACTTC. It specifies CASSLDPNNRAPTYEQYF.

This chain uses TRBV20-1 with TRBJ2-5, with 8 bases fitting TRBD2. The DNA end is a closer match to TRBJ2-1, so the J assignment may be wrong. This CDR3 has 13 amino acids. Per the germline V gene, CDR1 is DFQATT and CDR2 is SNEGSKA (reference sequence). CDR3 region: CSARLAGQETQFF. The CDR3 DNA reads as TGCAGTGCTAGATTAGCGGGGCAAGAGACCCAGTTCTTC.

This clonotype was observed a handful of times. This chain joins TRBV7-2 and TRBJ2-1; D might be TRBD2 (5 bases). Germline V gene data show CDR1 as SGHTA and CDR2 as FQGNSA. V lost 6 bases and J lost 9, with 15 bases in between. The length of the CDR3 is 13 residues. The CDR3 DNA reads TGTGCCAGCAGGACCCAGAGGGTGGTTGAGCAGTTCTTC. As protein: CASRTQRVVEQFF.

The V and J genes are TRBV5-1 and TRBJ2-1; D may be TRBD2 (6 bases). The V end was cut by 2 bases, the J end by 4 bases, with 10 bases between. The CDR3 loop spans 14 amino acids. Germline V CDR1 and CDR2: SGHRS, YFSETQ. The CDR3 sequence: CASSLGLRYNEQFF. The CDR3 DNA sequence: TGCGCCAGCAGCTTAGGACTAAGGTACAATGAGCAGTTCTTC.

V and J are TRBV28 and TRBJ1-5; D is uncertain. The CDR3 has 16 amino acids. Trimming removed 4 bases from V and 0 bases from J, with 13 bases in between. From germline, CDR1 is MDHEN and CDR2 SYDVKM. In nucleotides, the CDR3 is TGTGCCAGCAGTTCAGCAGCTTATTATAGCAATCAGCCCCAGCATTTT. It encodes CASSSAAYYSNQPQHF.

The CDR3 nucleotides are TGTGCCAGCAGCCAAGGGGGGAACCCCTATGGCTACACCTTC. Translated, it gives CASSQGGNPYGYTF. The chain is built from TRBV14 and TRBJ1-2; D possibly corresponds to TRBD1 (5 bases). V dropped 1 base and J dropped 4 bases, with 10 bases sitting between them. Per germline, CDR1 SGHDN and CDR2 FVKESK. This CDR3 has 14 residues.

The chain is built from TRBV4-1 and TRBJ1-2; D might be TRBD1 (5 bases). CDR1 MGHRA and CDR2 YSYEKL come from the germline V gene. Trimming removed 4 bases from V and 4 bases from J, with 19 bases in between. The CDR3 has 16 residues. The CDR3: CASSPAHPGTTYGYTF. As DNA, the CDR3 is TGCGCCAGCAGCCCAGCTCACCCAGGGACGACCTATGGCTACACCTTC.

This clonotype was found a few times. This chain uses TRBV27 with TRBJ1-4, with D possibly TRBD1 on 5 matching bases. The CDR3 consists of 13 residues. Germline V CDR1 and CDR2: MNHEY, SMNVEV (reference sequence). With 1 base removed from V and 5 bases from J, the gap between germline ends came to 5 bases. The CDR3, as DNA: TGTGCCAGCAGTTTATGGGGGAATGAAAAACTGTTTTTT. Translation: CASSLWGNEKLFF.

J is TRBJ1-2 and V is TRBV3-1; the match to TRBD1 covers 7 bases. Per the germline V gene, CDR1 is LGHDT and CDR2 is YNNKEL (reference sequence). CDR3 size: 14 residues. The ends lost 4 bases at V and 2 bases at J; junction bases unmatched: 4. The CDR3 nucleotides are TGTGCCAGCAGCCTTCCGGGACAGAACTATGGCTACACCTTC. Translation: CASSLPGQNYGYTF.

This sequence joins TRBV7-2 and TRBJ2-7, with 10 bases aligning to TRBD2. The ends lost 7 bases at V and 4 bases at J; junction bases unmatched: 7. The CDR3 spans 14 residues. The V gene's germline CDR1 is SGHTA and CDR2 FQGNSA. CDR3 loop: CASTPELAGYEQYF. The CDR3 bases are TGTGCCAGCACCCCGGAACTAGCGGGGTACGAGCAGTACTTC.

The J gene is TRBJ2-1, the V gene TRBV6-6; perhaps TRBD1 as D (7 bases). The J call may be mistaken, given a closer DNA end match to TRBJ2-7. The CDR3 runs to 14 residues. Germline V lookup: CDR1 MNHNY, CDR2 SVGAGI (reference sequence). The CDR3 coding sequence is TGTGCCAGCACTCAGGGGGGTGGTGCCTACGAGCAGTACTTC. Amino acid sequence: CASTQGGGAYEQYF.

V gene TRBV20-1 combines with J gene TRBJ1-4; a possible D gene is TRBD1 (5 bases). The ends were cut back, 0 bases at V and 8 bases at J, with 16 bases in the middle. This CDR3 has 15 residues. Germline loops: CDR1 DFQATT, CDR2 SNEGSKA (reference sequence). This CDR3 reads CSARDGADSVEKLFF. For the CDR3, the DNA is TGCAGTGCTAGAGATGGGGCAGACTCCGTCGAAAAACTGTTTTTT.

The rearrangement joins TRBV7-2 to TRBJ1-2, with D unresolved. The CDR3 is 14 amino acids. Germline V lookup: CDR1 SGHTA, CDR2 FQGNSA. The ends were cut back, 1 base at V and 7 bases at J, with 13 bases in the middle. CDR3 DNA sequence: TGTGCCAGCAGCTTAGTATACGGGTCCCTTGGCTACACCTTC. This gives the protein CASSLVYGSLGYTF. Complete variable domain (other parts from reference TRBV7-2 and TRBJ1-2): GAGVSQSPSNKVTEKGKDVELRCDPISGHTALYWYRQSLGQGLEFLIYFQGNSAPDKSGLPSDRFSAERTGGSVSTLTIQRTQQEDSAVYLCASSLVYGSLGYTFGSGTRLTVV.